This T cell receptor beta chain was sequenced for a study of T cell repertoires in cytomegalovirus infection. Study in general: As its CMV epitopes, the study selected recently identified HLA-C-restricted and well-studied HLA-B-restricted targets. Signatures in public TCR beta sequences pointed to both CMV infection and matching HLA type.

Study-wide results and limits: Cumulated frequencies of public TCR beta families served to identify carriers of CMV plus the relevant HLA. HLA-C-restricted CMV-specific TCR beta clonotypes were dominant in the ex vivo response.

TCRdb independently ran MiXCR on the reads; one entry per CDR3 protein. The sample lists hundreds of thousands of distinct CDR3 sequences, about two fifths seen once, with around two fifths in the top ten. On this clonotype: Its specificity is not known.

Per the germline V gene, CDR1 is MNHEY and CDR2 is SVGEGT. V was clipped by 2 bases and J by 3 bases, with 7 bases between them. The CDR3 runs 14 residues. The sample consisted of cultured PBMCs, taken from culture after CMV antigen stimulation. The TCR sequence derives from a human donor in good health (CMV status not recorded). Some clones in this sample may be carry-over from other donors' samples. The chain joins TRBV6-2 or TRBV6-3 to TRBJ1-4; unclear D gene. The CDR3 spells CASSYRSSNEKLFF. The CDR3 DNA sequence: TGTGCCAGCAGTTACAGAAGTTCTAATGAAAAACTGTTTTTT.